This record looks at one T cell receptor beta chain sequence and its context. This clonotype has more than one count but fewer than ten. It lacks a known antigen. There are no base qualities to consult, and no much larger clone falls within one base. The germline V gene provides CDR1 LGHNA and CDR2 YSLEER. Counted from cysteine to phenylalanine, this CDR3 has 15 amino acids. The DNA shown is the 45-base CDR3, in frame from base 1. For this chain, trimming is 3 bases at the V end and 9 bases at the J end, and the number of junction bases without a gene match is 4. These data are taken from a study of T-cell memory formation after mild COVID-19 (dated by TCRdb to the early 2020s). Looking at the study overall: TCR sequence clusters from the two donors were largely donor specific. In a couple of donors, T-cell clones that expanded and contracted after mild COVID-19 were tracked by sequencing TCRalpha and TCRbeta repertoires over time. The cohort was made up of two young adult volunteers, one female and one male, who were previously healthy.

General study outcomes and caveats: SARS-CoV-2 specificity was not confirmed for the second-wave clones peaking on day 37. The detection of some responding clones in pre-infection memory suggests that pre-existing cross-reactive memory T cells joined the SARS-CoV-2 response. From day 15 to 85, contracting clones showed balanced CD4/CD8 phenotypes, whereas a second wave of clones that expanded from day 15 to 37 leaned towards CD4+. Only two mild cases were covered in the study, and larger cohorts including severe cases with pre-infection samples were considered necessary. Contracting CD4+ clones appeared mostly in the CM and EM memory subsets, whereas CD8+ clones were enriched in EMRA.

The sequencer listed for this sample is Illumina NovaSeq 6000. Using 5'RACE with constant-segment primers, TCRalpha and TCRbeta cDNA libraries were constructed, with sample barcodes and unique molecular identifiers added in the process. Trizol reagent was used to extract RNA from every sample. Library amplification was performed in two PCR steps, and a second sample barcode and Illumina TruSeq adapters were introduced in the second step. Libraries were sequenced on an Illumina NovaSeq with 2 x 150 bp paired-end reads. From the authors' description of their analysis: Demultiplexing of reads and collapsing into UMI-guided consensus sequences were performed with migec v1.2.7. Using mixcr v2.1.11, UMI consensuses were aligned to TRA and TRB V and J templates and then assembled into clonotypes. A clonotype was counted as expanded or contracted only if both edgeR and NoisET called the change significant, with noise models trained on biological replicates. For edgeR calls, the cutoffs were a false discovery rate-adjusted p below 0.01 and a log2 fold-change threshold of 1. PCA with hierarchical clustering of max-normalized trajectories of the 1000 most abundant clonotypes was used as exploratory dynamics analysis. The CD4 or CD8 phenotype of responding clones was assigned using the separately sequenced CD4+ and CD8+ repertoires. TCRdb cleaned the public reads at Q25 with fastp, built clones with MiXCR and kept in-frame beta chains. Each CDR3 protein appears once, grouped with its most common genes and DNA. The V and J calls reflect TCRdb's pipeline rather than the authors' work. The sample table shows 250,000 to 300,000 distinct CDR3 sequences, and 15% to 20% are seen once. The biggest ten clones account for around 23% of the sample.

PBMCs were isolated by Ficoll-Paque density gradient centrifugation. Sample: PBMCs or a T cell subset sorted from them (not recorded which). The source is a man aged 18 to 30 who had mild COVID-19 (a few samples of this study predate the infection). The sample titles of this study are shuffled in the database, so cell type and time point are left out; the donor was told from shared clones. The chain joins TRBV4-3 to TRBJ1-6; TRBD1 aligns with 11 central bases. The CDR3 protein: CASSQGTGGTSPLHF. Here is the DNA: TGCGCCAGCAGCCAGGGGACAGGGGGGACTTCACCCCTCCACTTT.